Below are 25 T cell receptor beta chains sequenced from a single sample in a study of cytomegalovirus exposure and HLA in healthy donors. 60 Vbeta and 13 Jbeta primers were used in PCR. Sequenced by immunoSEQ multiplex PCR; TCRdb stores in-frame clones only, minus some. The table lists 100,000 to 150,000 clones, 80% of them singletons. Material for sequencing was PBMCs. The receptors shown here come from a man aged 35 to 55 in good health and CMV-seronegative.

The J gene is TRBJ1-1, the V gene TRBV5-6; D is possibly TRBD1 (5 bases). The CDR3 has 13 residues. Germline CDR1 reads SGHDT; CDR2 reads YYEEEE. V lost 3 bases and J lost 7, with 13 bases in between. This CDR3 is CASSSSDKFEAFF. The CDR3 DNA follows: TGTGCCAGCAGCTCATCGGACAAATTTGAAGCTTTCTTT.

The rearrangement links TRBV6-1 to TRBJ2-1, with 9 bases matching TRBD2. The CDR3 spans 14 residues. Germline V gene sequence: CDR1 MNHNS, CDR2 SASEGT. Trimming took 9 bases from V and 0 from J; bases not matched to a gene: 3. CDR3 DNA sequence: TGTGCCAGTAGCGGGGGAAGCTCCTACAATGAGCAGTTCTTC. This translates into CASSGGSSYNEQFF.

The rearrangement joins TRBV19 to TRBJ1-2; 9 nucleotides align to TRBD1. V shed 6 bases, J shed 7 bases, and the junction held 6 bases outside the gene matches. CDR1 and CDR2 (germline): LNHDA, SQIVND (reference sequence). The CDR3 is 13 amino acids. Here the CDR3 DNA reads TGTGCCAGTAGGAGACAGGGGGAGGGTGGCTACACCTTC. Translation: CASRRQGEGGYTF.

This sequence joins TRBV28 and TRBJ2-5; possibly TRBD2 for D (6 bases). This CDR3 is built from 13 residues. The germline gives CDR1 MDHEN, CDR2 SYDVKM. Trimming pared 3 bases from V and 2 bases from J, leaving 7 bases between. In DNA, the CDR3 is TGTGCCAGCAGTTTGGGGGGACAAGAGACCCAGTACTTC. The encoded protein is CASSLGGQETQYF. The full variable domain, rest sourced from reference TRBV28 and TRBJ2-5, is DVKVTQSSRYLVKRTGEKVFLECVQDMDHENMFWYRQDPGLGLRLIYFSYDVKMKEKGDIPEGYSVSREKKERFSLILESASTNQTSMYLCASSLGGQETQYFGPGTRLLVL.

In its sample, this clone was seen a few times. The chain joins TRBV7-9 to TRBJ2-2; tentative D call: TRBD2 (5 bases). V was trimmed by 8 bases and J by 4 bases, leaving 17 bases between them. Germline CDR1 SEHNR, CDR2 FQNEAQ (reference sequence). This CDR3 has 15 residues. CDR3 sequence (DNA): TGTGCCAGCCCCGCCCGGACTCTACCCACCGGGGAGCTGTTTTTT. Protein sequence: CASPARTLPTGELFF.

V usage is TRBV28 and J usage is TRBJ2-5; weak D call: TRBD2 (6 bases). This CDR3 comprises 15 residues. From germline, CDR1 is MDHEN and CDR2 SYDVKM. V was clipped by 5 bases and J by 5 bases, with 18 bases between them. The CDR3 spells CASSTGIFGGETQYF. DNA of the CDR3: TGTGCCAGCAGTACTGGGATTTTTGGGGGGGAGACCCAGTACTTC. The full variable domain, its missing parts supplied by reference TRBV28 and TRBJ2-5, is DVKVTQSSRYLVKRTGEKVFLECVQDMDHENMFWYRQDPGLGLRLIYFSYDVKMKEKGDIPEGYSVSREKKERFSLILESASTNQTSMYLCASSTGIFGGETQYFGPGTRLLVL.

This clone was seen a few times. CDR3 protein: CASRDDRGSSPLHF. The CDR3, as DNA: TGTGCCAGCAGGGACGACAGGGGAAGTTCACCCCTCCACTTT. The genes are TRBV6-5 and TRBJ1-6; 8 bases match TRBD1. With V trimmed by 6 bases and J by 9 bases, 7 bases remained unmatched. Germline V gene lookup returns CDR1 MNHEY and CDR2 SVGAGI. The CDR3 contains 14 residues.

The chain has TRBV19 and TRBJ1-5, with 7 bases lining up with TRBD1. The CDR3 spans 14 residues. V lost 5 bases to trimming and J lost 9 bases; unmatched junction nucleotides: 10. Germline V gene lookup returns CDR1 LNHDA and CDR2 SQIVND (reference sequence). The CDR3 DNA reads as TGTGCCAGTAGTCCTGACAGGGCTGGACGGCCCCAGCATTTT. This encodes CASSPDRAGRPQHF. The full variable domain, with the rest looked up from reference TRBV19 and TRBJ1-5, is DGGITQSPKYLFRKEGQNVTLSCEQNLNHDAMYWYRQDPGQGLRLIYYSQIVNDFQKGDIAEGYSVSREKKESFPLTVTSAQKNPTAFYLCASSPDRAGRPQHFGDGTRLSIL.

The chain links TRBV30 to TRBJ1-3, with unresolved D. CDR1 and CDR2 (germline): GTSNPN, SVGIG (reference sequence). V lost 3 bases and J 0 bases, leaving 3 bases between the germline ends. The length of the CDR3 is 12 residues. This chain's CDR3 is CAWRSSGNTIYF. The CDR3, as DNA: TGTGCCTGGAGGAGCTCTGGAAACACCATATATTTT.

There are a few counts of this clone. This sequence joins TRBV6-5 and TRBJ1-1; no firm D call. This CDR3 spans 12 amino acids. Per the germline V gene, CDR1 is MNHEY and CDR2 is SVGAGI. Trimming cost V 11 bases and J 11 bases, with 21 bases left between them. The CDR3 loop is CAAARGSGVAFF. CDR3 nucleotide sequence: TGTGCCGCGGCCCGGGGATCGGGTGTGGCTTTCTTT.

This chain connects TRBV5-6 to TRBJ1-5, with TRBD1 matching 9 bases. Germline CDR1 and CDR2: SGHDT and YYEEEE. V shed 4 bases, J shed 1 base, and the junction held 6 bases outside the gene matches. The CDR3 has 16 residues. CDR3 in amino acids: CASSHGTGKSNQPQHF. The CDR3 bases are TGTGCCAGCAGCCACGGGACAGGGAAAAGCAATCAGCCCCAGCATTTT.

The chain is built from TRBV30 and TRBJ2-4; TRBD1 aligns across 9 bases. This CDR3 has 15 amino acids. After removal of 0 bases from V and 6 bases from J, the junction contained 6 bases not matched to a gene. Per germline, CDR1 GTSNPN and CDR2 SVGIG (reference sequence). For the CDR3, the DNA is TGTGCCTGGAGTGTACGGGACAGGGCACGAAACATTCAGTACTTC. This sequence encodes CAWSVRDRARNIQYF.

Worth noting for this clone: An end of the junction does not agree with germline; a read error may underlie this. The chain recombines TRBV4-1 with TRBJ2-7; 7 nucleotides line up with TRBD2. The germline V gene has CDR1 MGHRA and CDR2 YSYEKL. This CDR3 region has 14 residues. CDR3 in DNA: TGCGCCAGCAACCAAAGGGACTACTCCTACGAGCAGTACTTC. The encoded protein is CASNQRDYSYEQYF.

This chain links TRBV5-4 with TRBJ2-1; 9 bases match TRBD1. The CDR3 is 15 residues long. The V gene end was trimmed by 4 bases and the J gene end by 7 bases; junction bases not matched to a gene: 9. The germline V gene has CDR1 SGHNT and CDR2 YYREEE (reference sequence). The CDR3 spells CASSLPGTGLNEQFF. In DNA, the CDR3 is TGTGCCAGCAGCCTCCCCGGGACAGGGTTAAATGAGCAGTTCTTC.

This chain links TRBV15 with TRBJ1-5; possible D gene TRBD1, 6 bases. CDR3 length: 14 amino acids. Trimming took 2 bases from V and 5 from J, leaving 10 bases between them. Germline CDR1 LNHNV, CDR2 YYDKDF (reference sequence). The CDR3 protein is CATSRQQGYQPQHF. CDR3 sequence (DNA): TGTGCCACCAGCAGACAACAGGGTTATCAGCCCCAGCATTTT.

In its sample, this clone was seen a few times. The chain is built from TRBV5-6 and TRBJ2-2; 8 bases fit TRBD2. In germline, CDR1 is SGHDT, CDR2 YYEEEE. This CDR3 comprises 15 residues. V lost 4 bases to trimming and J lost 6 bases; unmatched junction nucleotides: 8. Here the CDR3 DNA reads TGTGCCAGCAGCCAAGCGGGAGTTCGTTCCGGGGAGCTGTTTTTT. Amino acid sequence: CASSQAGVRSGELFF.

This chain uses TRBV5-6 with TRBJ1-3; perhaps TRBD1 as D (5 bases). Trimming stripped 0 bases from V and 2 bases from J, with 12 bases between. The CDR3 runs to 16 residues. Per the germline V gene, CDR1 is SGHDT and CDR2 is YYEEEE. The CDR3 nucleotides are TGTGCCAGCAGCTTGGTTTCAGGGCCGACTGGAAACACCATATATTTT. Translation: CASSLVSGPTGNTIYF.

This chain links TRBV6-5 with TRBJ1-1; D not certain. CDR1 is MNHEY and CDR2 is SVGAGI in the germline V gene. CDR3 length equals 16 residues. V dropped 0 bases and J dropped 11 bases, with 22 bases sitting between them. The CDR3 sequence: CASSYSILGGSLQAFF. The CDR3, as DNA: TGTGCCAGCAGTTACTCGATTCTGGGAGGGTCCCTCCAGGCTTTCTTT.

The rearrangement links TRBV2 to TRBJ2-7, with 7 bases that match TRBD1. Germline V gene data show CDR1 as SNHLY and CDR2 as FYNNEI. The CDR3 runs to 15 residues. Germline trimming cut 2 bases from V and 4 bases from J; bases unmatched to any gene: 8. DNA for the CDR3: TGTGCCAGCAGTGAAAGCAGGGGGTGGAATTACGAGCAGTACTTC. This gives the protein CASSESRGWNYEQYF.

As regards this clone: In the same sample, other DNA sequences code for this CDR3. The chain employs TRBV2 and TRBJ2-7; no clear D. V was clipped by 1 base and J by 2 bases, with 12 bases between them. The CDR3 length is 15 residues. Germline CDR1 reads SNHLY; CDR2 reads FYNNEI. The CDR3 region is CASSEGPVRTYEQYF. The DNA of the CDR3 is TGTGCCAGCAGTGAAGGGCCTGTAAGAACCTACGAGCAGTACTTC. The variable domain in full, completed from reference TRBV2 and TRBJ2-7, reads EPEVTQTPSHQVTQMGQEVILRCVPISNHLYFYWYRQILGQKVEFLVSFYNNEISEKSEIFDDQFSVERPDGSNFTLKIRSTKLEDSAMYFCASSEGPVRTYEQYFGPGTRLTVT.

The chain carries TRBV5-1 and TRBJ2-7; weak D call: TRBD2 (5 bases). CDR3 length: 14 amino acids. Germline assignment: CDR1 SGHRS and CDR2 YFSETQ. V lost 4 bases and J lost 3, with 14 bases in between. CDR3 protein: CASSRGEGSYEQYF. The CDR3 nucleotides read TGCGCCAGCAGCCGGGGAGAGGGTAGCTACGAGCAGTACTTC. Supplemented by reference TRBV5-1 and TRBJ2-7, the full variable domain reads KAGVTQTPRYLIKTRGQQVTLSCSPISGHRSVSWYQQTPGQGLQFLFEYFSETQRNKGNFPGRFSGRQFSNSRSEMNVSTLELGDSALYLCASSRGEGSYEQYFGPGTRLTVT.

The rearrangement uses TRBV2 and TRBJ2-5, with 11 bases identical to TRBD1. V trimming: 6 bases; J trimming: 4 bases; junction bases outside the gene matches: 4. This CDR3 spans 14 amino acids. Germline CDR1 SNHLY, CDR2 FYNNEI. CDR3 in DNA: TGTGCCAGCAGGTTGGGACAGGGGGGAGAGACCCAGTACTTC. Its translation: CASRLGQGGETQYF.

The rearrangement uses TRBV5-4 and TRBJ2-3, with D unresolved. CDR3 length: 13 residues. Germline V gene sequence: CDR1 SGHNT, CDR2 YYREEE (reference sequence). V was trimmed by 0 bases and J by 3 bases, leaving 5 bases between them. The CDR3 reads CASSLEQTDTQYF. CDR3 in DNA: TGTGCCAGCAGCTTGGAACAAACAGATACGCAGTATTTT. Full variable domain (missing parts from reference TRBV5-4 and TRBJ2-3): ETGVTQSPTHLIKTRGQQVTLRCSSQSGHNTVSWYQQALGQGPQFIFQYYREEENGRGNFPPRFSGLQFPNYSSELNVNALELDDSALYLCASSLEQTDTQYFGPGTRLTVL.

The chain recombines TRBV29-1 with TRBJ2-2; maybe TRBD1 (5 bases). Per the germline V gene, CDR1 is SQVTM and CDR2 is ANQGSEA. V was trimmed by 4 bases and J by 4 bases, leaving 7 bases between them. The CDR3 runs to 12 residues. CDR3 in DNA: TGCAGCGTTGCCAGGGCCACCGGGGAGCTGTTTTTT. Protein sequence: CSVARATGELFF.

The gene calls are TRBV7-8 and TRBJ2-3; 9 nucleotides agree with TRBD1. The CDR3 is 16 amino acids. With 2 bases clipped from V and 6 bases from J, the junction kept 9 bases outside the gene matches. Germline CDR1 is SGHVS and CDR2 is FQNEAQ. Here the CDR3 DNA reads TGTGCCAGCAGCTTACAACAGGGGGCGCGGTGGGATACGCAGTATTTT. This codes for CASSLQQGARWDTQYF.